This is a list of T cell receptor beta chains from one sample in a study of T cells in localized non-small cell lung cancer. The protocol was immunoSEQ multiplex PCR, while the TCRdb copy is restricted to in-frame clones and leaves out a portion. The sample consists of over 1,500 clones, about 25% of them appearing once. Here the sequenced sample was lung tumor tissue, taken before any cancer treatment. The source of these receptors is a woman aged 35-75 years with stage I lung adenocarcinoma. CDR3s include the opening cysteine and the closing phenylalanine or tryptophan. Fields, in order: J gene, V gene, D gene, clone size, CDR3 DNA, CDR3 protein. The D gene is left open where the match is weak. Clone size, where shown, is once, few, many, or a class for clones that have expanded.

>TRBJ1-5|TRBV6-8|.|.
TGTGCCAGCAGTTACTCGAACGAAGGTCAGCCCCAGCATTTT
CASSYSNEGQPQHF
>TRBJ2-2|TRBV5-1|.|.
TGCGCCAGCAGCTCCCTGACAGGAATGGCCACCGGGGAGCTGTTTTTT
CASSSLTGMATGELFF
>TRBJ2-1|TRBV14|.|.
TGTGCCAGCAGCCTAGTACCACGGAATGAGCAGTTCTTC
CASSLVPRNEQFF
>TRBJ1-4|TRBV6-8|TRBD1|few
TGTGCCAGCAGTTCGGGACAGGAGCTTGAAAAACTGTTTTTT
CASSSGQELEKLFF
>TRBJ1-1|TRBV18|.|.
TGTGCCAGCTCTCCGACTGATTCCATGAACACTGAAGCTTTCTTT
CASSPTDSMNTEAFF
>TRBJ2-7|TRBV7-6|.|few
TGTGCCAGCAGCCCAGGACTATCCACCTACGAGCAGTACTTC
CASSPGLSTYEQYF
>TRBJ2-6|TRBV7-1|.|medium-sized
TGTGCCAGCAGCCCAGCGCATTCCTCTGGGGCCAACGTCCTGACTTTC
CASSPAHSSGANVLTF
>TRBJ2-7|TRBV18|.|large
TGTGCCAGCTCATCAGACCGTGAGATTTACGAGCAGTACTTC
CASSSDREIYEQYF
>TRBJ1-1|TRBV18|TRBD1|.
TGTGCCAGCTCCCGCAAGGGGGGTTTGACAGGGAGAGGATTCTTT
CASSRKGGLTGRGFF
>TRBJ1-2|TRBV6-8|.|few
TGTGCCAGCAGTTACTCGACAGGTTACTATGGCTACACCTTC
CASSYSTGYYGYTF
>TRBJ2-5|TRBV6-7|.|few
TGTGCCAGCAAGCGGGTCGAGACCCAGTACTTC
CASKRVETQYF
>TRBJ1-1|TRBV6-8|.|large
TGTGCCAGCACCCTAGGGGGATCGAACACTGAAGCTTTCTTT
CASTLGGSNTEAFF
>TRBJ2-2|TRBV1|.|.
TGCACCAGCAGCCACGTAAAAAGTGGGGAAGGGGAGCTGTTTTTT
CTSSHVKSGEGELFF
>TRBJ1-2|TRBV9|.|few
TGTGCCAGCAGTGAGACTAAGACAGTCTCTTCTGGCTACACCTTC
CASSETKTVSSGYTF
>TRBJ1-2|TRBV29-1|.|.
TGCAGCGTTGAAGATTCTCGGGGTGGCTACACCTTC
CSVEDSRGGYTF
>TRBJ2-5|TRBV18|.|.
TGTGCCAGCTCACCACGGGGCCAAGAGACCCAGTACTTC
CASSPRGQETQYF
>TRBJ2-3|TRBV19|.|.
TGTGCCAGTAGTATTGATGAGGGCATACTCACAGATACGCAGTATTTT
CASSIDEGILTDTQYF
>TRBJ1-6|TRBV18|.|.
TGTGCCAGCTCACCCGGGTTGACCTATAATTCACCCCTCCACTTT
CASSPGLTYNSPLHF
>TRBJ1-2|TRBV18|TRBD1|.
TGTGCCAGCTCACCAGGGACAGATGGCTACACCTTC
CASSPGTDGYTF
>TRBJ1-2|TRBV23-1|.|few
TGCGCCAGCAGCCAAAACACAGGGACGGAGATTTTCATGTTAGGCTACACCTTC
CASSQNTGTEIFMLGYTF
>TRBJ1-2|TRBV5-1|.|.
TGCGCCAGCACTTTAGCGGTAGGGGATGTCAACGGCTACACCTTC
CASTLAVGDVNGYTF
>TRBJ1-2|TRBV18|.|.
TGTGCCAGCTCACCAGGAACAGCCCAAAAATATGGCTACACCTTC
CASSPGTAQKYGYTF